Included here is one T cell receptor beta chain sequence, with context. This sample also contains other DNA sequences that code for the same CDR3. The run depth of the assay was deep. The authors distributed each subset's genomic DNA evenly over several immunoSEQ plates. Assay used: immunoSEQ multiplex PCR; TCRdb lists only in-frame clones, some missing. This table holds 2.3 million or so clones, 85% to 95% found once. This specimen belongs to a study of shared clonotypes between healthy human individuals. V was cut by 5 bases and J by 7 bases, with 6 bases left in between. CDR3 length: 11 amino acids. Germline lookup yields CDR1 MDHEN and CDR2 SYDVKM.

This sequence originates from a man in his late teens or twenties in good health. Some clones in this sample may be carry-over from other donors' samples. The chain employs TRBV28 and TRBJ1-3; maybe TRBD1 (5 bases). Sequenced material: naive CD4+ T cells from PBMCs. Regarding subset: CD45RA+ positively selected. CDR3 sequence reads: CASSRGNTIYF. The CDR3 coding sequence is TGTGCCAGCAGTCGGGGGAACACCATATATTTT.